The 32 T cell receptor beta chains below all came from one sample that was sequenced in a study of T cell responses to AZD1222 COVID-19 vaccine. Sequencing used immunoSEQ multiplex PCR; TCRdb keeps in-frame clones, though not all of them. The data contain around 200,000 clones, under 95% of them singletons. The sequencing here drew on peripheral blood, taken on day 0 of AZD1222 vaccination. These receptors were collected from an adult in good health.

The chain links TRBV6-4 to TRBJ2-1, with 7 bases matching TRBD2. Trimming removed 4 bases from V and 8 bases from J; junction bases left unmatched: 8. CDR3 length: 14 amino acids. The germline CDR1 and CDR2 sequences are MRHNA and SNTAGT. CDR3 DNA: TGTGCCAGCAGTGCGGCGGGGGAGCGGGATGAGCAGTTCTTC. Protein: CASSAAGERDEQFF.

The table lists this clone with a count of one. The rearrangement uses TRBV4-3 and TRBJ1-4; D is uncertain. This CDR3 is 15 amino acids long. CDR1 is LGHNA, CDR2 YSLEER, per germline. V dropped 1 base and J dropped 4 bases, with 10 bases sitting between them. The CDR3 is CASSQVRSYNEKLFF. CDR3 sequence (DNA): TGCGCCAGCAGCCAAGTGCGGTCCTATAATGAAAAACTGTTTTTT.

The chain recombines TRBV27 with TRBJ2-7, with 14 bases aligning to TRBD2. This CDR3 spans 15 amino acids. J lost 6 bases, V lost 5 bases, and 6 bases had no gene match. Germline V lookup: CDR1 MNHEY, CDR2 SMNVEV (reference sequence). The CDR3 bases are TGTGCCAGCAGTCCCGGGACTAGCGGGAGTGGCGAGCAGTACTTC. This gives the protein CASSPGTSGSGEQYF.

The rearrangement joins TRBV7-2 to TRBJ1-2; the match to TRBD1 covers 8 bases. V lost 1 base to trimming and J lost 3 bases; unmatched junction nucleotides: 4. There are 15 residues in the CDR3. Looked up from germline, CDR1 is SGHTA and CDR2 is FQGNSA. The CDR3 bases are TGTGCCAGCAGCTTAGGTTCAGGGGGCGACTATGGCTACACCTTC. Translated: CASSLGSGGDYGYTF.

Only a few counts were recorded for this clone. V and J are TRBV27 and TRBJ1-5; D is unresolved. Trimming took off 4 bases at V and 0 bases at J, with 7 bases between the two ends. The CDR3 is 14 residues long. Per the germline V gene, CDR1 is MNHEY and CDR2 is SMNVEV (reference sequence). The CDR3 region is CASSYKDSNQPQHF. In DNA, the CDR3 is TGTGCCAGCAGTTATAAGGATAGCAATCAGCCCCAGCATTTT.

This chain uses TRBV6-2 or TRBV6-3 with TRBJ2-1; D gene uncertain. Trimming left V 0 bases short and J 7 bases short, with 16 bases between. Germline assignment: CDR1 MNHEY and CDR2 SVGEGT. The CDR3 has 16 amino acids. The CDR3 bases are TGTGCCAGCAGTTACTCGCCTCAGGAGCCTACTAATGAGCAGTTCTTC. It encodes CASSYSPQEPTNEQFF.

The DNA for the CDR3 is TGTGCCAGCAGGGACGCGACAGGGGTGTCGGGCTACACCTTC. This encodes CASRDATGVSGYTF. The V gene is TRBV6-5, the J gene TRBJ1-2; 8 positions match TRBD1. CDR3 length: 14 residues. J was trimmed by 8 bases and V by 6 bases; bases with no gene match: 11. The V gene's germline CDR1 is MNHEY and CDR2 SVGAGI.

The V and J genes are TRBV11-2 and TRBJ2-1; 8 nucleotides agree with TRBD1. With 4 bases clipped from V and 6 bases from J, the junction kept 11 bases outside the gene matches. CDR1 SGHAT and CDR2 FQNNGV come from the germline V gene. The CDR3 contains 16 residues. In nucleotides, the CDR3 is TGTGCCAGCAGCTGGCCCCCGGGACAGGTTTCCAATGAGCAGTTCTTC. Amino acids: CASSWPPGQVSNEQFF. The full variable domain, in which reference TRBV11-2 and TRBJ2-1 provide the parts outside the CDR3, is EAGVAQSPRYKIIEKRQSVAFWCNPISGHATLYWYQQILGQGPKLLIQFQNNGVVDDSQLPKDRFSAERLKGVDSTLKIQPAKLEDSAVYLCASSWPPGQVSNEQFFGPGTRLTVL.

The chain joins TRBV10-2 to TRBJ2-1; TRBD2 aligns across 13 bases. CDR3 size: 16 residues. V was pared by 6 bases and J by 4 bases, with 6 bases of the junction left unmatched. From germline, CDR1 is WSHSY and CDR2 SAAADI. The CDR3 DNA reads TGCGCCAGCAGGTCGAGGGGACTAGCGGGATACAATGAGCAGTTCTTC. Amino acids: CASRSRGLAGYNEQFF.

In this sample, this clone turned up once. This rearrangement joins TRBV19 to TRBJ1-1; a weak D match, TRBD1 (5 bases). V shed 3 bases and J shed 2 bases, with 10 bases lying between them. Germline V gives CDR1 LNHDA, CDR2 SQIVND (reference sequence). The CDR3 is 14 residues long. DNA of the CDR3: TGTGCCAGTAGTATTCGGGACTTTAACACTGAAGCTTTCTTT. Its translation is CASSIRDFNTEAFF.

This clone has a handful of counts. The V call is TRBV12-3 or TRBV12-4, the J call TRBJ2-1; 8 nucleotides match TRBD1. This CDR3 has 12 residues. Losses at the gene ends were 3 bases for V and 15 bases for J; bases not matched to a gene: 7. CDR3 in DNA: TGTGCCAGCAGTTTCCCCAGGGGGCAACGGTTCTTC. This sequence encodes CASSFPRGQRFF.

This clone is a singleton in its sample. The chain combines TRBV5-5 with TRBJ1-1; D call uncertain. CDR1 and CDR2 from the germline V gene are SGHKS and YYEKEE (reference sequence). V lost 0 bases to trimming and J lost 0 bases, with 9 bases between them. This CDR3 contains 15 residues. CDR3: CASSLGAVMNTEAFF. The CDR3 coding sequence is TGTGCCAGCAGCTTGGGGGCGGTTATGAACACTGAAGCTTTCTTT.

The chain joins TRBV19 to TRBJ1-5; a possible D gene is TRBD1 (6 bases). V lost 6 bases to trimming and J lost 5 bases, with 17 bases between them. Germline V gene lookup returns CDR1 LNHDA and CDR2 SQIVND (reference sequence). The CDR3 spans 15 residues. The CDR3 is CASSVTRGLHQPQHF. The CDR3 coding sequence is TGTGCCAGTAGCGTAACAAGGGGGTTGCATCAGCCCCAGCATTTT.

The CDR3 DNA is TGTGCCAGCAGTCAACAGGGATTGCCTGGGGCCAACGTCCTGACTTTC. The encoded protein is CASSQQGLPGANVLTF. The chain has TRBV6-6 and TRBJ2-6, with D perhaps TRBD1 (6 bases). The CDR3 length is 16 residues. V was shortened by 5 bases and J by 2 bases, with 13 bases between the two germline ends. Germline V gene sequence: CDR1 MNHNY, CDR2 SVGAGI (reference sequence).

The chain uses TRBV9 and TRBJ2-5, with 11 nucleotides matching TRBD2. V was clipped by 2 bases and J by 2 bases; unmatched bases: 5. From germline, CDR1 is SGDLS and CDR2 YYNGEE. This CDR3 contains 16 residues. In DNA form, the CDR3 reads TGTGCCAGCAGCGTCCCCTCTAGCGGGGGGCAAGAGACCCAGTACTTC. Translating it yields CASSVPSSGGQETQYF.

V and J are TRBV18 and TRBJ1-2; D unclear. V lost 6 bases to trimming and J lost 8 bases, with 22 bases between them. This CDR3 region has 15 residues. Germline V lookup: CDR1 KGHSH, CDR2 LQKENI. CDR3: CASSPTDGREEGYTF. The CDR3 DNA reads as TGTGCCAGCTCCCCGACGGACGGGCGCGAGGAGGGCTACACCTTC.

This clone was detected once. The CDR3 DNA sequence: TGCGCCAGCAGCCAAGCCCCACCGGACAACTACGAGCAGTACTTC. It translates to CASSQAPPDNYEQYF. The chain recombines TRBV4-3 with TRBJ2-7; a possible D gene is TRBD1 (5 bases). The CDR3 covers 15 residues. In germline, CDR1 is LGHNA, CDR2 YSLEER. Trimming left V 1 base short and J 3 bases short, with 13 bases between.

V and J are TRBV7-9 and TRBJ2-1, with TRBD2 matching 9 bases. Germline V gene data show CDR1 as SEHNR and CDR2 as FQNEAQ (reference sequence). The CDR3 totals 17 residues. Germline trimming cut 2 bases from V and 4 bases from J; bases unmatched to any gene: 9. The CDR3 DNA sequence: TGTGCCAGCAGCTTATTACCGGCGGGAGGGCTATACAATGAGCAGTTCTTC. This codes for CASSLLPAGGLYNEQFF.

V is TRBV5-1 and J is TRBJ2-3; 10 nucleotides line up with TRBD2. Trimming removed 4 bases from V and 0 bases from J; junction bases left unmatched: 5. This CDR3 has 16 amino acids. The germline V gene has CDR1 SGHRS and CDR2 YFSETQ. Here the CDR3 DNA reads TGCGCCAGCAGCCCAGGACTAGCGGCTAGCACAGATACGCAGTATTTT. Residues: CASSPGLAASTDTQYF. The variable domain in full, with the rest retrieved from reference TRBV5-1 and TRBJ2-3, is KAGVTQTPRYLIKTRGQQVTLSCSPISGHRSVSWYQQTPGQGLQFLFEYFSETQRNKGNFPGRFSGRQFSNSRSEMNVSTLELGDSALYLCASSPGLAASTDTQYFGPGTRLTVL.

V is TRBV3-1 (or the pseudogene TRBV3-2) and J is TRBJ2-1; D is uncertain. The CDR3 is 14 amino acids. Germline values: CDR1 LGHDT, CDR2 YNNKEL (reference sequence). V lost 2 bases and J lost 9, with 14 bases in between. The CDR3: CASSQLTLGGEQFF. DNA of the CDR3: TGTGCCAGCAGCCAACTCACACTCGGTGGTGAGCAGTTCTTC.

The rearrangement joins TRBV29-1 to TRBJ1-2; tentative D call: TRBD1 (5 bases). V lost 6 bases, J lost 4 bases, and 15 bases lay in between. Germline CDR1 SQVTM, CDR2 ANQGSEA. The CDR3 covers 13 residues. The CDR3 spells CSVGQPERYGYTF. The CDR3 region has the DNA TGCAGCGTCGGACAACCCGAGCGCTATGGCTACACCTTC. The whole variable domain, remainder taken from reference TRBV29-1 and TRBJ1-2, is SAVISQKPSRDICQRGTSLTIQCQVDSQVTMMFWYRQQPGQSLTLIATANQGSEATYESGFVIDKFPISRPNLTFSTLTVSNMSPEDSSIYLCSVGQPERYGYTFGSGTRLTVV.

The CDR3 region is CASSSTGNEQYF. The CDR3 nucleotides read TGTGCCAGCAGCTCGACAGGAAACGAGCAGTACTTC. The V call is TRBV7-2, the J call TRBJ2-7; tentative D call: TRBD1 (6 bases). Per the germline V gene, CDR1 is SGHTA and CDR2 is FQGNSA. This CDR3 is 12 amino acids long. Trimming removed 4 bases at V and 5 bases at J, with 9 bases between. Looking up the rest from reference TRBV7-2 and TRBJ2-7 gives the full variable domain: GAGVSQSPSNKVTEKGKDVELRCDPISGHTALYWYRQSLGQGLEFLIYFQGNSAPDKSGLPSDRFSAERTGGSVSTLTIQRTQQEDSAVYLCASSSTGNEQYFGPGTRLTVT.

The chain has TRBV4-1 and TRBJ2-3; 8 bases are shared with TRBD1. V was clipped by 0 bases and J by 2 bases; unmatched bases: 1. This CDR3 spans 15 amino acids. Germline V gene sequence: CDR1 MGHRA, CDR2 YSYEKL. CDR3 sequence: CASSQDRGLTDTQYF. The CDR3 bases are TGCGCCAGCAGCCAAGACAGGGGGCTCACAGATACGCAGTATTTT.

The chain is built from TRBV27 and TRBJ1-1, with D possibly TRBD1 on 5 matching bases. The germline gives CDR1 MNHEY, CDR2 SMNVEV (reference sequence). V was trimmed by 0 bases and J by 12 bases, leaving 20 bases between them. This CDR3 contains 15 residues. This chain's CDR3 is CASSLSSVGTYGTFF. The CDR3 nucleotides are TGTGCCAGCAGTTTATCGAGTGTGGGGACCTACGGGACTTTCTTT.

This sequence joins TRBV7-9 and TRBJ1-3; D is unclear. Germline V gene lookup returns CDR1 SEHNR and CDR2 FQNEAQ (reference sequence). V shed 4 bases and J shed 3 bases, with 7 bases lying between them. The length of the CDR3 is 13 residues. The CDR3 loop is CASSYGVGNTIYF. The CDR3 coding sequence is TGTGCCAGCAGCTACGGGGTTGGAAACACCATATATTTT.

The rearrangement uses TRBV19 and TRBJ2-1; weak D call: TRBD2 (6 bases). The CDR3 contains 18 residues. In germline, CDR1 is LNHDA, CDR2 SQIVND (reference sequence). V dropped 0 bases and J dropped 3 bases, with 18 bases sitting between them. The CDR3, as DNA: TGTGCCAGTAGTATAGATGAAGTCGAGCGGGTGCTCTACAATGAGCAGTTCTTC. Protein sequence: CASSIDEVERVLYNEQFF. Based on the CDR3 plus reference TRBV19 and TRBJ2-1, the full variable domain is DGGITQSPKYLFRKEGQNVTLSCEQNLNHDAMYWYRQDPGQGLRLIYYSQIVNDFQKGDIAEGYSVSREKKESFPLTVTSAQKNPTAFYLCASSIDEVERVLYNEQFFGPGTRLTVL.

V is TRBV4-3 and J is TRBJ2-7, with D possibly TRBD1 on 5 matching bases. CDR3 length: 14 amino acids. Germline assignment: CDR1 LGHNA and CDR2 YSLEER. The V end was cut by 0 bases, the J end by 3 bases, with 9 bases between. CDR3 loop: CASSQDGQGYEQYF. The CDR3 nucleotides are TGCGCCAGCAGCCAAGACGGCCAGGGCTACGAGCAGTACTTC.

The V and J genes are TRBV6-6 and TRBJ2-7, with D unclear. Between the trimmed V and J ends, which lost 7 bases and 3 bases, there was a span of 13 bases. The CDR3 extends over 13 amino acids. Germline V CDR1 and CDR2: MNHNY, SVGAGI (reference sequence). CDR3 sequence reads: CASTGTTYYEQYF. CDR3 bases: TGTGCCAGCACGGGTACAACTTACTACGAGCAGTACTTC.

V is TRBV7-6 and J is TRBJ2-7; 11 bases are a match to TRBD1. Germline-derived CDR1 and CDR2 are SGHVS and FNYEAQ. Unmatched junction bases numbered 8, after V lost 4 bases and J lost 3 bases. The CDR3 spans 16 residues. The CDR3 spells CASSSPGQGAFYEQYF. DNA of the CDR3: TGTGCCAGCAGCTCCCCAGGACAGGGGGCGTTCTACGAGCAGTACTTC.

This clone was counted once. V is TRBV2 and J is TRBJ2-1; D is perhaps TRBD2 (6 bases). There are 12 residues in the CDR3. Germline loops: CDR1 SNHLY, CDR2 FYNNEI. Trimming took off 4 bases at V and 8 bases at J, with 9 bases between the two ends. The CDR3 protein is CASSVGGDEQFF. The CDR3 DNA follows: TGTGCCAGCAGTGTCGGGGGTGATGAGCAGTTCTTC.

In this sample, this clone turned up a few times. The rearrangement links TRBV6-2 or TRBV6-3 to TRBJ1-5; D not certain. The CDR3 spans 12 residues. Trimming cost V 3 bases and J 11 bases, with 11 bases left between them. Germline-derived CDR1 and CDR2 are MNHEY and SVGEGT. The CDR3 spells CASSYISGAQHF. DNA of the CDR3: TGTGCCAGCAGTTATATCAGTGGAGCCCAGCATTTT.

The V call is TRBV19, the J call TRBJ1-2; 11 positions match TRBD1. The CDR3 is made up of 13 amino acids. The trim removed 6 bases at V and 4 bases at J, leaving 1 base unmatched. Germline-derived CDR1 and CDR2 are LNHDA and SQIVND (reference sequence). The CDR3 protein is CASRDRGPYGYTF. CDR3 nucleotide sequence: TGTGCCAGTAGGGACAGGGGGCCCTATGGCTACACCTTC. Combining the CDR3 with reference TRBV19 and TRBJ1-2 gives the whole variable domain DGGITQSPKYLFRKEGQNVTLSCEQNLNHDAMYWYRQDPGQGLRLIYYSQIVNDFQKGDIAEGYSVSREKKESFPLTVTSAQKNPTAFYLCASRDRGPYGYTFGSGTRLTVV.